A single sample gave rise to the 27 T cell receptor beta chains below, sequenced in a study of control samples from healthy donors and cancer patients. TCRdb's table, derived via immunoSEQ multiplex PCR, lists solely in-frame clones and lacks some. The sample has approximately 100,000 clones, about 91% seen once. Sequenced sample: blood. Receptor source: a man aged 25 to 40 in good health.

This clone was counted a single time. The chain has TRBV5-5 and TRBJ2-4; 11 bases are shared with TRBD1. The CDR3 is 15 residues long. The J segment lost 7 bases and the V segment lost 4 bases, leaving 7 bases of the junction unmatched. The germline V gene has CDR1 SGHKS and CDR2 YYEKEE (reference sequence). The CDR3 coding sequence is TGTGCCAGCAGCGTACCCGGGACAGGGGGGAACATTCAGTACTTC. Its protein product is CASSVPGTGGNIQYF.

The chain is built from TRBV7-6 and TRBJ2-7; TRBD2 aligns across 8 bases. The CDR3 spans 15 residues. Germline V gene lookup returns CDR1 SGHVS and CDR2 FNYEAQ. After removal of 0 bases from V and 10 bases from J, the junction contained 11 bases not matched to a gene. CDR3 DNA: TGTGCCAGCAGCTTAGCGGATGCGGGGGCGGGAGGTCAGTACTTC. This encodes CASSLADAGAGGQYF.

V usage is TRBV12-3 or TRBV12-4 and J usage is TRBJ2-1, with D uncertain. The ends were cut back, 6 bases at V and 5 bases at J, with 11 bases in the middle. The CDR3 runs to 13 residues. In DNA form, the CDR3 reads TGTGCCAGCAGCCCCCTTGGGAACAATGAGCAGTTCTTC. Protein: CASSPLGNNEQFF.

The rearrangement uses TRBV4-1 and TRBJ2-1, with D uncertain. In germline, CDR1 is MGHRA, CDR2 YSYEKL. The CDR3 runs 15 residues. Trimming removed 5 bases from V and 0 bases from J, with 11 bases in between. The CDR3 DNA sequence: TGCGCCAGCAGCGAAGGACGTGGCTCCTACAATGAGCAGTTCTTC. Translated: CASSEGRGSYNEQFF.

The rearrangement links TRBV10-1 to TRBJ2-7; TRBD1 agrees at 9 bases. J was trimmed by 1 base and V by 8 bases; bases with no gene match: 18. CDR1 is WNHNN and CDR2 is SYGVQD in the germline V gene (reference sequence). This CDR3 is 18 amino acids long. The chain's CDR3 is CASLGTGTSRMKSYEQYF. CDR3 bases: TGCGCCAGCCTGGGGACAGGGACAAGTCGGATGAAGTCCTACGAGCAGTACTTC.

The chain couples TRBV6-5 to TRBJ2-2; D is uncertain. Germline V gene sequence: CDR1 MNHEY, CDR2 SVGAGI. V was cut by 8 bases and J by 6 bases, with 10 bases left in between. CDR3 length: 12 amino acids. DNA of the CDR3: TGTGCCAGCTGGTTGGGGTCCGGGGAGCTGTTTTTT. This translates into CASWLGSGELFF.

The rearrangement links TRBV2 to TRBJ2-4, with 8 bases lining up with TRBD1. V lost 4 bases and J lost 0; bases outside the gene matches: 5. The CDR3 covers 16 residues. The germline V gene has CDR1 SNHLY and CDR2 FYNNEI. CDR3 loop: CASSGGQGIAKNIQYF. The DNA for the CDR3 is TGTGCCAGCAGTGGCGGACAGGGTATAGCCAAAAACATTCAGTACTTC.

The chain couples TRBV19 to TRBJ1-2; D gene uncertain. Deletions cut 3 bases from V and 9 bases from J, with 8 bases between. CDR1 is LNHDA, CDR2 SQIVND, per germline (reference sequence). The CDR3 loop spans 11 amino acids. CDR3: CASSMRDRYTF. The CDR3 DNA is TGTGCCAGTAGTATGAGGGATCGCTACACCTTC.

The table lists this clone with a few counts. The J gene is TRBJ1-3, the V gene TRBV2; D remains ambiguous. V gave up 6 bases and J gave up 0 bases, with 9 bases separating them. From germline, CDR1 is SNHLY and CDR2 FYNNEI. CDR3 length equals 14 residues. CDR3 bases: TGTGCCAGCAGGGCGGGGTACTCTGGAAACACCATATATTTT. Its translation: CASRAGYSGNTIYF.

The J gene is TRBJ2-7, the V gene TRBV6-5; D is perhaps TRBD2 (6 bases). Trimming took 0 bases from V and 0 from J, leaving 9 bases between them. The CDR3 loop spans 15 amino acids. Germline lookup yields CDR1 MNHEY and CDR2 SVGAGI. The CDR3, as DNA: TGTGCCAGCAGTTACTCGCTAGCGCACTCCTACGAGCAGTACTTC. It codes for CASSYSLAHSYEQYF.

The chain combines TRBV9 with TRBJ2-1; 10 bases align to TRBD2. CDR1 and CDR2 (germline): SGDLS, YYNGEE. With V trimmed by 0 bases and J by 7 bases, 4 bases remained unmatched. The CDR3 is 15 residues long. Here the CDR3 DNA reads TGTGCCAGCAGCGTAGAAACTAGCGGGATGAATGAGCAGTTCTTC. This translates into CASSVETSGMNEQFF. The entire variable domain, with the rest obtained from reference TRBV9 and TRBJ2-1, is as follows: DSGVTQTPKHLITATGQRVTLRCSPRSGDLSVYWYQQSLDQGLQFLIQYYNGEERAKGNILERFSAQQFPDLHSELNLSSLELGDSALYFCASSVETSGMNEQFFGPGTRLTVL.

This chain links TRBV2 with TRBJ1-1; D unclear. Deletions cut 4 bases from V and 9 bases from J, with 12 bases between. Germline V gene lookup returns CDR1 SNHLY and CDR2 FYNNEI. CDR3 length: 12 amino acids. The CDR3 region has the DNA TGTGCCAGCAGTGTTGCAGTTACGAAAGCTTTCTTT. This translates into CASSVAVTKAFF.

CDR3 loop: CASSEGRNNEQFF. CDR3 DNA: TGTGCCAGCAGTGAGGGCAGAAACAATGAGCAGTTCTTC. This chain joins TRBV6-4 and TRBJ2-1; D unclear. This CDR3 is 13 amino acids long. The V gene's germline CDR1 is MRHNA and CDR2 SNTAGT. V lost 3 bases and J lost 5, with 8 bases in between.

V and J are TRBV29-1 and TRBJ1-1, with TRBD1 identical over 7 bases. With V trimmed by 6 bases and J by 4 bases, 8 bases remained unmatched. Germline CDR1 is SQVTM and CDR2 is ANQGSEA. The CDR3 is made up of 13 amino acids. The CDR3 DNA sequence: TGCAGCGTCATGACAGGGTTGAGCACTGAAGCTTTCTTT. Translating it yields CSVMTGLSTEAFF.

This sequence joins TRBV29-1 and TRBJ1-3; D remains ambiguous. The CDR3 spans 13 residues. The V gene lost 2 bases and the J gene lost 0 bases, with 5 bases spanning the gap. Looked up from germline, CDR1 is SQVTM and CDR2 is ANQGSEA. CDR3 in amino acids: CSVERGSGNTIYF. Written as DNA, the CDR3 is TGCAGCGTTGAAAGAGGCTCTGGAAACACCATATATTTT.

V gene TRBV7-2 combines with J gene TRBJ2-1, with TRBD2 matching over 10 bases. After removal of 5 bases from V and 8 bases from J, the junction contained 6 bases not matched to a gene. This CDR3 has 14 amino acids. Looked up from germline, CDR1 is SGHTA and CDR2 is FQGNSA. The CDR3: CASSQVSGRYEQFF. In nucleotides, the CDR3 is TGTGCCAGCAGCCAGGTTAGCGGGAGGTATGAGCAGTTCTTC.

V gene TRBV30 combines with J gene TRBJ1-5; possibly TRBD1 for D (5 bases). The CDR3 runs to 14 residues. V lost 2 bases and J lost 0, with 8 bases in between. Germline lookup yields CDR1 GTSNPN and CDR2 SVGIG (reference sequence). The CDR3 is CAWSWGISNQPQHF. CDR3 DNA: TGTGCCTGGAGTTGGGGGATTAGCAATCAGCCCCAGCATTTT.

CDR3 sequence reads: CASSPTGRGTEAFF. CDR3 DNA sequence: TGTGCCAGCTCACCGACAGGGAGGGGGACTGAAGCTTTCTTT. The rearrangement joins TRBV18 to TRBJ1-1, with 7 bases lining up with TRBD1. Trimming removed 3 bases from V and 5 bases from J; junction bases left unmatched: 6. Germline V gene sequence: CDR1 KGHSH, CDR2 LQKENI. There are 14 residues in the CDR3.

The chain joins TRBV24-1 to TRBJ2-2, with TRBD2 matching 12 bases. The CDR3 runs to 17 residues. CDR1 KGHDR and CDR2 SFDVKD come from the germline V gene. The trim removed 4 bases at V and 4 bases at J, leaving 6 bases unmatched. The CDR3 DNA sequence: TGTGCCACCAGTGACCACCTGACTAGCGGGGGCACCGGGGAGCTGTTTTTT. It codes for CATSDHLTSGGTGELFF.

This chain joins TRBV5-1 and TRBJ1-1; 8 bases line up with TRBD1. Germline lookup yields CDR1 SGHRS and CDR2 YFSETQ. V was pared by 4 bases and J by 4 bases, with 6 bases of the junction left unmatched. The CDR3 consists of 14 residues. The chain's CDR3 is CASSPQTGVTEAFF. DNA of the CDR3: TGCGCCAGCAGCCCCCAGACAGGGGTCACTGAAGCTTTCTTT.

V and J are TRBV3-1 (or the pseudogene TRBV3-2) and TRBJ2-7; 7 bases map to TRBD1. Germline values: CDR1 LGHDT, CDR2 YNNKEL (reference sequence). With 1 base clipped from V and 3 bases from J, the junction kept 9 bases outside the gene matches. This CDR3 region has 16 residues. In DNA form, the CDR3 reads TGTGCCAGCAGCCAAGGGCGACAGGGAAGCGTCTACGAGCAGTACTTC. Translation: CASSQGRQGSVYEQYF.

The V call is TRBV6-5, the J call TRBJ2-7; tentatively, D is TRBD1 or TRBD2 (5 bases each). The V gene lost 6 bases and the J gene lost 2 bases, with 17 bases spanning the gap. The CDR3 totals 15 residues. In germline, CDR1 is MNHEY, CDR2 SVGAGI. CDR3 loop: CASRAGTSRAYEQYF. For the CDR3, the DNA is TGTGCCAGCAGAGCTGGGACCTCACGGGCCTACGAGCAGTACTTC.

This clone was detected once. The chain carries TRBV11-3 and TRBJ2-2, with TRBD1 matching over 7 bases. This CDR3 is 15 amino acids long. V shed 3 bases and J 1 base; nucleotides not matched to a gene: 2. CDR1 is SGHNT and CDR2 is YENEEA in the germline V gene. The CDR3 protein is CASSLRTGNTGELFF. The CDR3 DNA sequence: TGTGCCAGCAGCTTGAGGACAGGGAACACCGGGGAGCTGTTTTTT.

The chain joins TRBV4-3 to TRBJ2-3; TRBD2 is a possible D gene (6 bases). The CDR3 is made up of 20 amino acids. The V end was cut by 0 bases, the J end by 3 bases, with 25 bases between. Per the germline V gene, CDR1 is LGHNA and CDR2 is YSLEER. The CDR3 spells CASSQDRLGGRVGRTDTQYF. DNA of the CDR3: TGCGCCAGCAGCCAAGATAGGCTTGGGGGGAGAGTCGGGCGTACAGATACGCAGTATTTT.

The rearrangement uses TRBV19 and TRBJ2-2; 8 bases agree with TRBD2. With 8 bases clipped from V and 3 bases from J, the junction kept 17 bases outside the gene matches. The CDR3 covers 18 residues. Germline V lookup: CDR1 LNHDA, CDR2 SQIVND (reference sequence). The CDR3 loop is CASRQPIGLAGDTGELFF. The DNA of the CDR3 is TGTGCCAGTCGACAACCAATCGGTCTAGCGGGCGACACCGGGGAGCTGTTTTTT.

The genes are TRBV14 and TRBJ1-1, with 7 bases matching TRBD1. CDR3 length equals 16 residues. J gave up 5 bases and V 3 bases, and 12 bases lay outside the gene matches. Germline CDR1 reads SGHDN; CDR2 reads FVKESK. CDR3 nucleotide sequence: TGTGCCAGCAGCCACCTGACAGGGAAGGGTAGAACTGAAGCTTTCTTT. It codes for CASSHLTGKGRTEAFF.

The chain uses TRBV24-1 and TRBJ2-3; D is perhaps TRBD1 or TRBD2 (5 bases each). The CDR3 is made up of 16 amino acids. The V and J ends lost 5 bases and 4 bases respectively, with 18 bases between them. Germline V gene sequence: CDR1 KGHDR, CDR2 SFDVKD. CDR3 nucleotides: TGTGCCACCAGTGGTGGGCCAGGGAGCTCTTCAGATACGCAGTATTTT. This encodes CATSGGPGSSSDTQYF.